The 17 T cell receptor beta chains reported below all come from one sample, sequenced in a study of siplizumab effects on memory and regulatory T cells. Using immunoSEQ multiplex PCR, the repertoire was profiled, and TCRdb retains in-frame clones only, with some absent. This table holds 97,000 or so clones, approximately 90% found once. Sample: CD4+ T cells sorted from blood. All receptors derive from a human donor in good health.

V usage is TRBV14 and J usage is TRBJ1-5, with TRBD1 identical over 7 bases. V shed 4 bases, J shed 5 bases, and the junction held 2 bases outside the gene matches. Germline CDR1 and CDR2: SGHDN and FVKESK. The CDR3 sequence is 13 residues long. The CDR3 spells CASSLTGDQPQHF. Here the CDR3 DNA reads TGTGCCAGCAGCCTAACAGGGGATCAGCCCCAGCATTTT.

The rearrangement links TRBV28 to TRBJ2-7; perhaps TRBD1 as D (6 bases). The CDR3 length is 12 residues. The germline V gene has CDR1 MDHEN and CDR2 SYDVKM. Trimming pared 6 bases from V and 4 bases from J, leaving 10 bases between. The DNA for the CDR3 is TGTGCCAGCAGGCGTGGACAGTACGAGCAGTACTTC. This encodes CASRRGQYEQYF.

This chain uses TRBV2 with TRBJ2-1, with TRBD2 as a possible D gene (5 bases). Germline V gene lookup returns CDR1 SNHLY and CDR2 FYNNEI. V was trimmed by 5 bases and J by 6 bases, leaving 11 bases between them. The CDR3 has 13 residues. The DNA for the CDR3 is TGTGCCAGCAGTCTAATCCGGGGCAATGAGCAGTTCTTC. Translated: CASSLIRGNEQFF.

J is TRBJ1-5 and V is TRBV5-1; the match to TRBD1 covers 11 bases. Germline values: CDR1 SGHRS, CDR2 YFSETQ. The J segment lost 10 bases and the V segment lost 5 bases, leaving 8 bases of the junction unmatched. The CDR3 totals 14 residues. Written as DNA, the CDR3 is TGCGCCAGCAGGGGACAGGGGGATTCGGGACCCCAGCATTTT. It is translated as CASRGQGDSGPQHF.

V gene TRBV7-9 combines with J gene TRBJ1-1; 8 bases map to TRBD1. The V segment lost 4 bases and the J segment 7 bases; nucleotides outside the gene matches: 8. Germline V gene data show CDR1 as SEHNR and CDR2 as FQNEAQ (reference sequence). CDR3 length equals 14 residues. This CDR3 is CASSSDLGQGEAFF. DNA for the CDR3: TGTGCCAGCAGCTCCGACCTTGGACAGGGTGAAGCTTTCTTT.

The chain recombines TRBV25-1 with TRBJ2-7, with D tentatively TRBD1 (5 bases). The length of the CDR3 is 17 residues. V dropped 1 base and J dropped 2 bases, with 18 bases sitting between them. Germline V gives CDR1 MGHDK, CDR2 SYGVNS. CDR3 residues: CASSEFDDTGPAYEQYF. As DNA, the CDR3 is TGTGCCAGCAGTGAATTTGATGATACAGGTCCAGCCTACGAGCAGTACTTC.

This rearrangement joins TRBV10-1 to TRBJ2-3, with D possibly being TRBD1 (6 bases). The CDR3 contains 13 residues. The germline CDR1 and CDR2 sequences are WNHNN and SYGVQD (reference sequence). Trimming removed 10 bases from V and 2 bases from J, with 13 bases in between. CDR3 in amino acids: CATTGTNTDTQYF. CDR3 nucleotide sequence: TGCGCCACGACTGGGACAAACACAGATACGCAGTATTTT.

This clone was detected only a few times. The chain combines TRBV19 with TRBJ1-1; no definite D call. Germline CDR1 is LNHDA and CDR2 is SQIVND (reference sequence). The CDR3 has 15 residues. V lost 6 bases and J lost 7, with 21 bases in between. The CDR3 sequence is CASRLTGDDFGEAFF. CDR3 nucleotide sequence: TGTGCCAGTAGGCTAACCGGTGACGATTTCGGTGAAGCTTTCTTT.

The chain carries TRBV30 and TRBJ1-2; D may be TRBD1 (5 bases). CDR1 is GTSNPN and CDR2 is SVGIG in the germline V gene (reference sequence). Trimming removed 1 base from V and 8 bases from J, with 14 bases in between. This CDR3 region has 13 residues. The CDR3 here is CAWSGQPEWGYTF. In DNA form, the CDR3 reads TGTGCCTGGAGTGGACAGCCCGAATGGGGCTACACCTTC.

CDR3 DNA: TGTGCCACCAGCAGAGACCCTCCCGGGGAGCTGTTTTTT. Its translation: CATSRDPPGELFF. This chain uses TRBV15 with TRBJ2-2, with D unresolved. The V and J ends lost 0 bases and 6 bases respectively, with 5 bases between them. Germline V CDR1 and CDR2: LNHNV, YYDKDF (reference sequence). The CDR3 consists of 13 residues.

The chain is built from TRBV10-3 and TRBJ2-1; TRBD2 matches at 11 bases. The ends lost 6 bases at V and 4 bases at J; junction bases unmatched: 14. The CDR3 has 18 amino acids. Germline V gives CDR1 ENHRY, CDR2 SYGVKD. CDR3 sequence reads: CAISPGLAEGGGYNEQFF. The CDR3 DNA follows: TGTGCCATCAGCCCGGGACTAGCGGAGGGGGGAGGGTACAATGAGCAGTTCTTC.

The CDR3 coding sequence is TGTGCCTGGAGTGCCATTTGGGGGTCCGGGACCCAGTACTTC. It translates to CAWSAIWGSGTQYF. The V and J genes are TRBV30 and TRBJ2-5, with D perhaps given as TRBD1 or TRBD2 (5 bases each). The CDR3 runs to 14 residues. V shed 1 base and J shed 7 bases, with 16 bases lying between them. Germline lookup yields CDR1 GTSNPN and CDR2 SVGIG (reference sequence).

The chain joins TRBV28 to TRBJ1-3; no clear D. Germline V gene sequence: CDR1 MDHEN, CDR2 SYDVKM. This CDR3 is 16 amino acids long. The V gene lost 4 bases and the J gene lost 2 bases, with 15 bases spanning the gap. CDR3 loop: CASSSPGGETGNTIYF. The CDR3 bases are TGTGCCAGCAGTTCCCCTGGAGGTGAGACTGGAAACACCATATATTTT.

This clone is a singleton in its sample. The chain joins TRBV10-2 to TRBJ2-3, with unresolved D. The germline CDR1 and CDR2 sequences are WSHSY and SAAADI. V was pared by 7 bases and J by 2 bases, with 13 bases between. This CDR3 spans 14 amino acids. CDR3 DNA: TGCGCCAGCACCGATGTGGGTTACACAGATACGCAGTATTTT. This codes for CASTDVGYTDTQYF.

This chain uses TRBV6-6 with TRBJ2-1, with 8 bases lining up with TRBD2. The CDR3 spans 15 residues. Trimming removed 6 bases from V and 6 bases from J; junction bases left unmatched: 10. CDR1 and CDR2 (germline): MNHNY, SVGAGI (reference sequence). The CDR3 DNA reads TGTGCCAGCAGCCAAGCGGGGGTTGGTCGCAATGAGCAGTTCTTC. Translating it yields CASSQAGVGRNEQFF.

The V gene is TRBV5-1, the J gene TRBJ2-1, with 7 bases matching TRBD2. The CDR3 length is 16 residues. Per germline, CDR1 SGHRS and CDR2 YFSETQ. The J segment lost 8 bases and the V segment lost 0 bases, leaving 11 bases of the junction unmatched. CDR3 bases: TGCGCCAGCAGCTTGGCCGCTCGCGGGAGCAGCTATGAGCAGTTCTTC. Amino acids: CASSLAARGSSYEQFF.

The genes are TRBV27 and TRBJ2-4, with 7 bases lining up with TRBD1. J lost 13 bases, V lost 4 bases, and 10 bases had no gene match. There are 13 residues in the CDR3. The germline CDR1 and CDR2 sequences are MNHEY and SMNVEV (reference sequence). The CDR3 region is CASSSPTRGFQYF. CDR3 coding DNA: TGTGCCAGCAGTTCGCCGACCAGGGGGTTCCAGTACTTC.